This T cell receptor beta chain was sequenced during a study of CD8 T cells in ankylosing spondylitis. Overall study results and limits: Disease-linked clones displayed a CD8+ phenotype and appeared relatively rarely in peripheral blood. In ankylosing spondylitis patients, matched synovial fluid reportedly showed significant enrichment of disease-linked clones. A TCR beta motif of fewer than ten highly homologous variants appeared characteristic of ankylosing spondylitis blood.

A single record per CDR3 protein comes from TCRdb applying MiXCR to the 5' RACE reads. The sample lists a few hundred thousand distinct CDR3 sequences, 20% to 25% occurring once. Germline trimming cut 4 bases from V and 4 bases from J; bases unmatched to any gene: 6. The CDR3 extends over 16 amino acids. The V gene's germline CDR1 is LGHDT and CDR2 YNNKEL (reference sequence). Notes on this clonotype: The antigen remains unidentified.

The clonotype was recovered from a male donor with ankylosing spondylitis. V is TRBV3-1 and J is TRBJ2-2, with 10 bases matching TRBD1. Sequencing was carried out using blood, either unsorted or a sorted T cell fraction (not recorded which). CDR3 DNA: TGTGCCAGCAGCCGCCGGGACAGGGGCGTCACCGGGGAGCTGTTTTTT. The encoded protein is CASSRRDRGVTGELFF.